Listed here are 21 T cell receptor beta chains from one sample, sequenced in a study of post-analysis software for immune sequencing data. TCR beta libraries were prepared from cDNA with unique molecular identifiers. TCRdb redid the calling of the PCR reads with MiXCR, one entry per CDR3 protein. The data hold around 400,000 distinct CDR3 sequences, with about a third observed a single time. Study-wide points: Elevated frequency relative to controls characterized about 5 TRBV segments in patients, TRBV5-6, TRBV5-1 and TRBV20-1 among them.

The antigens for these receptors are not known. The sample comprised blood. The receptor set was obtained from a girl between 10 and 17 years old with multiple sclerosis.

This chain connects TRBV3-1 to TRBJ1-1; no firm D call. Germline CDR1 is LGHDT and CDR2 is YNNKEL (reference sequence). The CDR3 covers 14 residues. Trimming left V 2 bases short and J 5 bases short, with 12 bases between. The CDR3 loop reads CASSQQESRTEAFF. DNA for the CDR3: TGTGCCAGCAGCCAACAGGAGAGTCGGACTGAAGCTTTCTTT.

Comment on this clonotype: A junction boundary mismatches the germline segment, possibly from a read error. This rearrangement joins TRBV9 to TRBJ2-3, with TRBD2 matching over 8 bases. The CDR3 has 14 amino acids. Germline V gene sequence: CDR1 SGDLS, CDR2 YYNGEE. Written as DNA, the CDR3 is TGTACCAGCAGCGTAGCTACGGGACTAGAGACGCAGTATTTT. It translates to CTSSVATGLETQYF.

This clonotype showed up just a few times. This chain uses TRBV3-1 with TRBJ1-1; no firm D call. Trimming took 4 bases from V and 4 from J, leaving 22 bases between them. This CDR3 spans 17 amino acids. Germline assignment: CDR1 LGHDT and CDR2 YNNKEL (reference sequence). In nucleotides, the CDR3 is TGTGCCAGCAGCCTTAGGGCCACAACCTTCCCATTCACTGAAGCTTTCTTT. Translating gives CASSLRATTFPFTEAFF.

The chain couples TRBV5-1 to TRBJ2-1; D not resolved. CDR1 is SGHRS and CDR2 is YFSETQ in the germline V gene. V was cut by 0 bases and J by 7 bases, with 11 bases left in between. The CDR3 is 14 residues long. CDR3 in amino acids: CASSLAVPGNEQFF. DNA of the CDR3: TGCGCCAGCAGCTTGGCCGTCCCAGGTAATGAGCAGTTCTTC.

This chain uses TRBV7-2 with TRBJ2-1; 15 bases line up with TRBD2. V lost 4 bases, J lost 12 bases, and 4 bases stayed unmatched. This CDR3 spans 14 amino acids. Germline V gene lookup returns CDR1 SGHTA and CDR2 FQGNSA. The CDR3 region is CASSWTSGGALQFF. The CDR3 DNA sequence: TGTGCCAGCAGCTGGACTAGCGGGGGGGCCCTGCAGTTCTTC.

In its sample, this clonotype was seen a few times. The chain links TRBV5-1 to TRBJ1-2; D might be TRBD1 (5 bases). Trimming pared 4 bases from V and 4 bases from J, leaving 11 bases between. The germline V gene has CDR1 SGHRS and CDR2 YFSETQ. This CDR3 is 13 amino acids long. This chain's CDR3 is CASSPDKFYGYTF. The CDR3 bases are TGCGCCAGCAGCCCGGACAAATTCTATGGCTACACCTTC.

The chain links TRBV9 to TRBJ2-5; TRBD2 agrees at 9 bases. The CDR3 sequence is 16 residues long. Germline V gene lookup returns CDR1 SGDLS and CDR2 YYNGEE. Trimming removed 4 bases from V and 2 bases from J; junction bases left unmatched: 9. The CDR3 spells CASSINSGGLQETQYF. The CDR3 DNA reads as TGTGCCAGCAGCATCAACAGCGGGGGGTTACAAGAGACCCAGTACTTC.

This clonotype was counted between two and nine times. In DNA, the CDR3 is TGTGCCAGCATTGAGAACTCTGGGGCCAACGTCCTGACTTTC. Translation: CASIENSGANVLTF. This sequence joins TRBV7-9 and TRBJ2-6; D is ambiguous. The CDR3 extends over 14 amino acids. CDR1 and CDR2 (germline): SEHNR, FQNEAQ (reference sequence). The ends were cut back, 7 bases at V and 0 bases at J, with 7 bases in the middle.

The chain links TRBV9 to TRBJ2-7, with a tentative D call TRBD2 (5 bases). Germline assignment: CDR1 SGDLS and CDR2 YYNGEE. The CDR3 length is 15 residues. Trimming took 0 bases from V and 0 from J, leaving 10 bases between them. CDR3 nucleotides: TGTGCCAGCAGCGTAGGGGTAGCGAGCTCCTACGAGCAGTACTTC. It is translated as CASSVGVASSYEQYF.

J is TRBJ2-7 and V is TRBV7-2; a possible D gene is TRBD1 (6 bases). Per the germline V gene, CDR1 is SGHTA and CDR2 is FQGNSA. V lost 3 bases to trimming and J lost 6 bases, with 18 bases between them. The CDR3 has 15 residues. The CDR3 region has the DNA TGTGCCAGCAGCTTGGATTCAGGGGCCGCCGCCGAGCAGTACTTC. Its protein is CASSLDSGAAAEQYF.

The rearrangement uses TRBV2 and TRBJ2-5; TRBD1 matches 9 bases. The better agreement between TRBJ2-7 and the DNA end casts doubt on the J call. The CDR3 is made up of 14 amino acids. CDR1 is SNHLY and CDR2 is FYNNEI in the germline V gene. The CDR3 coding sequence is TGTGCCAGCAGTGAGACAGGGGGATTTCGCGAGCAGTACTTC. Translating gives CASSETGGFREQYF.

The chain links TRBV3-1 to TRBJ1-1, with D possibly TRBD1 on 5 matching bases. From germline, CDR1 is LGHDT and CDR2 YNNKEL (reference sequence). The CDR3 runs to 16 residues. V was shortened by 1 base and J by 5 bases, with 17 bases between the two germline ends. This CDR3 is CASSQGLTGGGTEAFF. CDR3 DNA sequence: TGTGCCAGCAGCCAAGGTCTTACCGGGGGTGGAACTGAAGCTTTCTTT.

The J gene is TRBJ1-5, the V gene TRBV12-3 or TRBV12-4; possible D gene TRBD1, 6 bases. The CDR3 runs to 17 residues. Trimming took off 6 bases at V and 0 bases at J, with 18 bases between the two ends. CDR3 coding DNA: TGTGCCAGCAGGATAAACCAGGGGACCTTTAGCAATCAGCCCCAGCATTTT. Translated, it gives CASRINQGTFSNQPQHF.

V is TRBV28 and J is TRBJ1-5, with unresolved D. The ends were cut back, 5 bases at V and 9 bases at J, with 14 bases in the middle. CDR3 length: 13 residues. Germline V gives CDR1 MDHEN, CDR2 SYDVKM. Here the CDR3 reads CASSPPGARPQHF. As DNA, the CDR3 is TGTGCCAGCAGTCCCCCCGGAGCAAGGCCCCAGCATTTT.

This clonotype appeared once. V gene TRBV12-3 or TRBV12-4 combines with J gene TRBJ2-7; tentative D call: TRBD1 (6 bases). The CDR3 extends over 15 amino acids. Trimming took 3 bases from V and 2 from J, leaving 14 bases between them. For the CDR3, the DNA is TGTGCCAGCAGTTTTCTTTACAGGGATCCCTACGAGCAGTACTTC. Encoded protein: CASSFLYRDPYEQYF.

The sample holds a few counts of this clonotype. V is TRBV2 and J is TRBJ2-5, with 9 bases lining up with TRBD2. Trimming took 5 bases from V and 4 from J; bases not matched to a gene: 5. The CDR3 consists of 14 residues. CDR1 is SNHLY and CDR2 is FYNNEI in the germline V gene. DNA of the CDR3: TGTGCCAGCAGTCGCGGGGGGGCCACAGAGACCCAGTACTTC. This codes for CASSRGGATETQYF.

The V and J genes are TRBV20-1 and TRBJ2-4, with D possibly being TRBD1 (6 bases). V shed 5 bases and J shed 7 bases, with 15 bases lying between them. The CDR3 is 13 amino acids. The germline CDR1 and CDR2 sequences are DFQATT and SNEGSKA (reference sequence). This chain's CDR3 is CSAQQGSANIQYF. In DNA, the CDR3 is TGCAGTGCTCAACAGGGTTCTGCTAACATTCAGTACTTC.

This clonotype has more than one count but fewer than ten. The chain uses TRBV7-9 and TRBJ2-5, with TRBD2 as a possible D gene (5 bases). This CDR3 region has 15 residues. V lost 2 bases and J 5 bases, leaving 15 bases between the germline ends. Germline CDR1 SEHNR, CDR2 FQNEAQ (reference sequence). CDR3 in DNA: TGTGCCAGCAGCTTAACCCCGGGAATTGGGGAGACCCAGTACTTC. It specifies CASSLTPGIGETQYF.

The table lists this clonotype with a few counts. The chain employs TRBV20-1 and TRBJ2-1; D ambiguous. V dropped 2 bases and J dropped 13 bases, with 18 bases sitting between them. This CDR3 is 13 amino acids long. The V gene's germline CDR1 is DFQATT and CDR2 SNEGSKA (reference sequence). In nucleotides, the CDR3 is TGCAGTGCTAGACCGATTGCTGACTCCCTCCAGTTCTTC. It is translated as CSARPIADSLQFF.

This clonotype was picked up a small number of times. J is TRBJ2-5 and V is TRBV5-1; 11 bases map to TRBD2. This CDR3 comprises 15 residues. Unmatched junction bases numbered 6, after V lost 3 bases and J lost 5 bases. Germline V CDR1 and CDR2: SGHRS, YFSETQ. The CDR3 loop is CASSSETSGVETQYF. CDR3 DNA: TGCGCCAGCAGCTCTGAGACTAGCGGGGTCGAGACCCAGTACTTC.

The V gene is TRBV29-1, the J gene TRBJ1-2; D is unresolved. This CDR3 comprises 15 residues. V lost 1 base and J lost 5, with 17 bases in between. Germline assignment: CDR1 SQVTM and CDR2 ANQGSEA. The CDR3 DNA is TGCAGCGTTGAAGTAAGGCAGGCTCGTTTTTATGGCTACACCTTC. Amino acids: CSVEVRQARFYGYTF.